The 13 T cell receptor beta chains given below trace back to one sample, sequenced in a study of blood T cell repertoires in COVID-19. Measured with immunoSEQ multiplex PCR; TCRdb has only the in-frame clones, and not every one. The table includes about 250,000 clones, 75% to 85% detected once. Material: peripheral blood. All receptors come from a man over 45 with active or convalescent COVID-19.

A remark on this clone: This may be a read error: a much more frequent sequence differs by one nucleotide. The chain combines TRBV11-2 with TRBJ1-5; the D gene is possibly TRBD1 (6 bases). V lost 1 base and J lost 4, with 8 bases in between. This CDR3 spans 14 amino acids. Germline V CDR1 and CDR2: SGHAT, FQNNGV. CDR3 coding DNA: TGTGCCAGCAGCTTAGGTCAGGGGAATCAGCCCCAGCATTTT. It specifies CASSLGQGNQPQHF.

The chain couples TRBV19 to TRBJ2-1, with D possibly being TRBD2 (5 bases). CDR3 length equals 16 residues. Germline loops: CDR1 LNHDA, CDR2 SQIVND (reference sequence). The V gene lost 4 bases and the J gene lost 0 bases, with 13 bases spanning the gap. The CDR3 here is CASSTRGRSSYNEQFF. The CDR3 region has the DNA TGTGCCAGTAGTACTCGAGGGCGGAGCTCCTACAATGAGCAGTTCTTC.

The rearrangement uses TRBV27 and TRBJ1-1; unclear D gene. Trimming stripped 1 base from V and 0 bases from J, with 15 bases between. Looked up from germline, CDR1 is MNHEY and CDR2 is SMNVEV (reference sequence). The CDR3 has 17 residues. This chain's CDR3 is CASSLFPAVGMNTEAFF. CDR3 DNA sequence: TGTGCCAGCAGTTTATTCCCCGCGGTTGGTATGAACACTGAAGCTTTCTTT.

This chain connects TRBV19 to TRBJ2-5; TRBD1 agrees at 11 bases. The germline V gene encodes CDR1 LNHDA and CDR2 SQIVND (reference sequence). The CDR3 sequence is 16 residues long. V shed 1 base and J 5 bases; nucleotides not matched to a gene: 6. The chain's CDR3 is CASSIGGTGGRETQYF. As DNA, the CDR3 is TGTGCCAGTAGTATAGGGGGGACAGGGGGTCGGGAGACCCAGTACTTC.

This rearrangement joins TRBV2 to TRBJ1-4; D gene unclear. V was shortened by 9 bases and J by 0 bases, with 14 bases between the two germline ends. This CDR3 contains 15 residues. Per germline, CDR1 SNHLY and CDR2 FYNNEI. CDR3 sequence: CASKTDFTTNEKLFF. CDR3 DNA sequence: TGTGCCAGTAAGACTGACTTCACAACTAATGAAAAACTGTTTTTT.

The V gene is TRBV25-1, the J gene TRBJ2-1; D gene unclear. CDR1 is MGHDK, CDR2 SYGVNS, per germline. The CDR3 extends over 15 amino acids. Trimming shortened V by 2 bases and J by 2 bases, and 10 bases separated the two germline ends. CDR3 nucleotide sequence: TGTGCCAGCAGTGAAGCCGGTTCCCCCTACAATGAGCAGTTCTTC. Translation gives CASSEAGSPYNEQFF.

This clone was observed a few times. This sample includes further DNA sequences coding for the same CDR3. The chain employs TRBV30 and TRBJ1-6; a possible D gene is TRBD1 (5 bases). CDR1 is GTSNPN and CDR2 is SVGIG in the germline V gene (reference sequence). The CDR3 runs 17 residues. With 0 bases removed from V and 1 base from J, the gap between germline ends came to 13 bases. CDR3 nucleotides: TGTGCCTGGAGTGTGGGGGGTGGTAGGTCCTATAATTCACCCCTCCACTTT. The encoded protein is CAWSVGGGRSYNSPLHF.

The V gene is TRBV7-2, the J gene TRBJ1-2; D possibly corresponds to TRBD1 (5 bases). This CDR3 has 15 residues. Germline CDR1 is SGHTA and CDR2 is FQGNSA. The V gene lost 0 bases and the J gene lost 0 bases, with 8 bases spanning the gap. CDR3 in amino acids: CASSLAMTANYGYTF. The CDR3 nucleotides are TGTGCCAGCAGCTTAGCGATGACAGCTAACTATGGCTACACCTTC.

There are a few counts of this clone. The chain joins TRBV9 to TRBJ1-1, with D hard to call. V lost 0 bases and J 5 bases, leaving 8 bases between the germline ends. Germline V gene sequence: CDR1 SGDLS, CDR2 YYNGEE. This CDR3 is built from 13 residues. In DNA, the CDR3 is TGTGCCAGCAGCGTAGATCGAGAGACTGAAGCTTTCTTT. It translates to CASSVDRETEAFF.

The CDR3, as DNA: TGCGCCAGCTCTCAAGCACCGAACTATGGCTACACCTTC. Translation gives CASSQAPNYGYTF. The rearrangement joins TRBV5-1 to TRBJ1-2; no reliable D call. V lost 7 bases to trimming and J lost 2 bases, with 12 bases between them. This CDR3 comprises 13 residues. Germline values: CDR1 SGHRS, CDR2 YFSETQ. The complete variable domain, with remaining parts taken from reference TRBV5-1 and TRBJ1-2, reads KAGVTQTPRYLIKTRGQQVTLSCSPISGHRSVSWYQQTPGQGLQFLFEYFSETQRNKGNFPGRFSGRQFSNSRSEMNVSTLELGDSALYLCASSQAPNYGYTFGSGTRLTVV.

This chain connects TRBV7-9 to TRBJ1-6; TRBD1 aligns across 7 bases. The CDR3 contains 15 residues. The V gene's germline CDR1 is SEHNR and CDR2 FQNEAQ (reference sequence). The ends lost 5 bases at V and 8 bases at J; junction bases unmatched: 9. This CDR3 is CASSPQDRAHSPLHF. The DNA of the CDR3 is TGTGCCAGCAGCCCCCAAGACAGGGCGCATTCACCCCTCCACTTT.

The chain recombines TRBV19 with TRBJ2-1; D is ambiguous. V shed 9 bases and J shed 7 bases, with 19 bases lying between them. The germline V gene encodes CDR1 LNHDA and CDR2 SQIVND (reference sequence). This CDR3 contains 14 residues. The CDR3 DNA is TGTGCCAGCCTCCCACGACATTTTGGAAATGAGCAGTTCTTC. It yields the protein CASLPRHFGNEQFF.

This chain uses TRBV27 with TRBJ1-6, with TRBD1 matching over 12 bases. This CDR3 has 17 residues. The germline V gene encodes CDR1 MNHEY and CDR2 SMNVEV (reference sequence). After removal of 6 bases from V and 4 bases from J, the junction contained 7 bases not matched to a gene. The CDR3 sequence: CASSHGTGGIYNSPLHF. The CDR3 coding sequence is TGTGCCAGCAGCCATGGGACAGGGGGCATATATAATTCACCCCTCCACTTT.